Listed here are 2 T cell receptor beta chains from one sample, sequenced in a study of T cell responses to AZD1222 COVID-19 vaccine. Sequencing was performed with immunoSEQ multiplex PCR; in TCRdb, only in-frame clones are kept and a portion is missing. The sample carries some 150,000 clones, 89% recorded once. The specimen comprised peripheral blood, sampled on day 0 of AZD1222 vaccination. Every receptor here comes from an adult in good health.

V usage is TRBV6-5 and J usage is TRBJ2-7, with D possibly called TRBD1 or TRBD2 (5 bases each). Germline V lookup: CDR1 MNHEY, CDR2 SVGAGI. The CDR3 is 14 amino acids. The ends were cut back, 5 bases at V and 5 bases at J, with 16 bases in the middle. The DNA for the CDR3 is TGTGCCAGCAGTCGGGGTCCGATGGGGGACGAGCAGTACTTC. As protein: CASSRGPMGDEQYF.

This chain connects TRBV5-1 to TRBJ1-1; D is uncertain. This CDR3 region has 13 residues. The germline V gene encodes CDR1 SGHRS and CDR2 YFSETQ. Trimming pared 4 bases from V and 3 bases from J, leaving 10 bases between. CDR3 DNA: TGCGCCAGCAGCAAGGACGGTTACACTGAAGCTTTCTTT. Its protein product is CASSKDGYTEAFF.